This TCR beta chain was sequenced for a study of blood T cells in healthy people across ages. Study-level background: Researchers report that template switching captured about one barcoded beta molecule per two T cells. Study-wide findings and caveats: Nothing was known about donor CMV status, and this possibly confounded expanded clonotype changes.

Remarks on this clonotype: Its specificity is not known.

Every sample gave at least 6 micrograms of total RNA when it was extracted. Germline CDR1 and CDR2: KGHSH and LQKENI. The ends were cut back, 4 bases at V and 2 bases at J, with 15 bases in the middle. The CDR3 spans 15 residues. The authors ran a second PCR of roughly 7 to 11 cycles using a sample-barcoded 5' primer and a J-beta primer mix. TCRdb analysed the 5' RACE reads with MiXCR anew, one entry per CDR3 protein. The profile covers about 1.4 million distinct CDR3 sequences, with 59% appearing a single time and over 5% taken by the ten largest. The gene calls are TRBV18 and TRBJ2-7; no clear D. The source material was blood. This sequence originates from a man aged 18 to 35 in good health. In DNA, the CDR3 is TGTGCCAGCTCACTCTTTGAGTGGGTTCCCTACGAGCAGTACTTC. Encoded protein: CASSLFEWVPYEQYF.